These 6 T cell receptor beta chains were sequenced from one sample in a study of Ad26.COV2.S vaccination and SARS-CoV-2 variants. Treatment specified: about 20 received Ad26.COV2.S at low or high dose, single or two shots; a few received placebo; per-sample allocation not given. Sampling was done on day 63 after the first vaccine or placebo injection. TCRdb's copy holds only in-frame clones and misses some; the assay was immunoSEQ multiplex PCR. The sample shows about 480,000 clones, around 85% of them seen only once. The sample was peripheral blood, taken in a trial of Ad26.COV2.S vaccine versus placebo. These receptors all stem from a person aged 18-60 years who received the Ad26.COV2.S COVID-19 vaccine or a placebo.

This clone was picked up a small number of times. The chain is built from TRBV2 and TRBJ1-2; D may be TRBD1 (5 bases). The V end was cut by 3 bases, the J end by 2 bases, with 10 bases between. CDR1 and CDR2 (germline): SNHLY, FYNNEI. This CDR3 has 14 residues. The CDR3 DNA is TGTGCCAGCAGTGATCCGGGGGAAAACTATGGCTACACCTTC. Its protein is CASSDPGENYGYTF.

The chain couples TRBV5-1 to TRBJ1-1, with unresolved D. Trimming removed 1 base at V and 1 base at J, with 11 bases between. Per the germline V gene, CDR1 is SGHRS and CDR2 is YFSETQ. The CDR3 is 15 residues long. The CDR3 sequence: CASSLRVPPNTEAFF. For the CDR3, the DNA is TGCGCCAGCAGCTTGCGGGTCCCCCCGAACACTGAAGCTTTCTTT.

In regard to this clone: This specimen includes other DNA sequences encoding the same CDR3. The chain links TRBV5-1 to TRBJ1-1; no clear D gene. CDR1 is SGHRS and CDR2 is YFSETQ in the germline V gene. The CDR3 has 13 amino acids. V was clipped by 0 bases and J by 4 bases, with 7 bases between them. CDR3 protein: CASSLGGGTEAFF. In DNA form, the CDR3 reads TGCGCCAGCAGCTTGGGAGGTGGCACTGAAGCTTTCTTT.

The chain couples TRBV9 to TRBJ2-7; 8 bases match TRBD2. CDR3 length: 15 residues. Germline CDR1 is SGDLS and CDR2 is YYNGEE. Trimming at V came to 0 bases and at J to 3 bases, leaving 5 bases not matched to a gene. This chain's CDR3 is CASSVADGRGYEQYF. The CDR3 nucleotides are TGTGCCAGCAGCGTAGCGGACGGGAGGGGCTACGAGCAGTACTTC.

On this clone itself: The sample contains more than one DNA sequence encoding this CDR3. The V and J genes are TRBV24-1 and TRBJ2-1; 12 nucleotides align to TRBD2. The ends lost 4 bases at V and 6 bases at J; junction bases unmatched: 3. There are 15 residues in the CDR3. From germline, CDR1 is KGHDR and CDR2 SFDVKD. The CDR3 here is CATSDLAGGGNEQFF. The CDR3, as DNA: TGTGCCACCAGTGACCTAGCGGGAGGGGGCAATGAGCAGTTCTTC.

The V call is TRBV4-2, the J call TRBJ2-1; 8 bases are shared with TRBD1. This CDR3 region has 16 residues. V dropped 5 bases and J dropped 9; count of bases not matched to a gene: 15. Germline-derived CDR1 and CDR2 are LGHNA and YNFKEQ. CDR3 protein: CASSSPRGQGASEQFF. The CDR3 DNA reads TGTGCCAGCAGCTCCCCCCGTGGCCAGGGGGCAAGTGAGCAGTTCTTC.